Listed below are T cell receptor beta chains from one sample, sequenced in a study of T cells in Graves' hyperthyroidism and ophthalmopathy. Each CDR3 protein is one row after TCRdb ran MiXCR on the multiplex PCR reads. The profile shows 550,000 to 600,000 distinct CDR3 sequences, approximately 14% of them singletons. The specimen was blood. These receptor sequences come from a woman aged 18 to 35 with Graves' ophthalmopathy. CDR3s include the opening cysteine and the closing phenylalanine or tryptophan. D genes are given only for firm matches. Not all rows give a size; the values are once, few, many and, for expanded clones, a class.

TRBV12-3/TRBV12-4	.	TRBJ2-5	TRBD2	17	TGTGCCAGCAGTACGGATCCGGGACTAGCGGGAGAGGGGACCCAGTACTTC	CASSTDPGLAGEGTQYF
TRBV6-2/TRBV6-3	few	TRBJ2-6	TRBD1	15	TGTGCCGGCCGGACAGGGACAGCTGGGGCCAACGTCCTGACTTTC	CAGRTGTAGANVLTF
TRBV20-1	many	TRBJ1-5	.	12	TGCAGTGCTAACAGGGAGGGCCAGCCCCAGCATTTT	CSANREGQPQHF
TRBV7-9	many	TRBJ2-1	.	15	TGTGCCAGCAGCTTGACGTGGGAAAAGGGCAATGAGCAGTTCTTC	CASSLTWEKGNEQFF
TRBV7-2	many	TRBJ2-3	.	11	TGTGCCAGCAGCTCCTCGGATACGCAGTATTTT	CASSSSDTQYF
TRBV20-1	.	TRBJ2-7	.	15	TGCAGTGCTAGAGTGGGGGGGGGGCTCTCCTACGAGCAGTACTTC	CSARVGGGLSYEQYF
TRBV27	many	TRBJ1-2	.	18	TGTGCCAGCAGTGCACACTATACTCAGACAGACCTAACTAGAGGCTACACCTTC	CASSAHYTQTDLTRGYTF
TRBV4-1	few	TRBJ2-1	TRBD1	16	TGCGCCAGCAGCCAGTCGGACAGGTTCTCCTACAATGAGCAGTTCTTC	CASSQSDRFSYNEQFF
TRBV27	many	TRBJ2-7	.	14	TGTGCCAGCAGTCCTCGACCAGTCCTCGACGAGCAGTACTTC	CASSPRPVLDEQYF
TRBV5-6	.	TRBJ2-4	.	16	TGTGCCAGCAGCTTGGCCGGCAGGGGACCCGCGGGGATTCAGTACTTC	CASSLAGRGPAGIQYF
TRBV6-5	many	TRBJ1-1	.	15	TGTGCCAGCAGTTACATGGCAACCCCTTTCCTCGAAGCTTTCTTT	CASSYMATPFLEAFF
TRBV19	.	TRBJ2-7	.	16	TGTGCCAGTAGTCCCCCGGGCCGTCAAGGGCCCTACGAGCAGTACTTC	CASSPPGRQGPYEQYF
TRBV28	many	TRBJ2-7	.	15	TGTGCCAGCAGCCTTGCGTCAGACTGGGAGGACGAGCAGTACTTC	CASSLASDWEDEQYF
TRBV7-9	many	TRBJ2-7	.	16	TGTGCCAGCAGCCCCGCTATAGATCCCCATATCTACGAGCAGTACTTC	CASSPAIDPHIYEQYF
TRBV7-2	few	TRBJ2-1	TRBD2	19	TGTGCCAGCAGCTTAGTTCTAGCGGGAGACTTTACCTCCTACAATGAGCAGTTCTTC	CASSLVLAGDFTSYNEQFF
TRBV7-9	.	TRBJ2-3	.	16	TGTGCCAGCAGCTTAGGGGCTAGACAGAGCACAGATACGCAGTATTTT	CASSLGARQSTDTQYF
TRBV28	few	TRBJ2-7	TRBD2	13	TGTGCCAGCAGGTGGACTAGCGTCGACGAGCAGTACTTC	CASRWTSVDEQYF
TRBV6-2/TRBV6-3	.	TRBJ2-3	TRBD2	16	TGTGCCAGCAGTTACGGACCGGGACTAAACACAGATACGCAGTATTTT	CASSYGPGLNTDTQYF
TRBV6-5	few	TRBJ1-6	TRBD1	16	TGTGCCAGCAGTTGGGGACAGGGGCGTTTTAATTCACCCCTCCACTTT	CASSWGQGRFNSPLHF
TRBV6-1	many	TRBJ2-7	.	12	TGTGGGGCAGGGGGGGAATCCTACGAGCAGTACTTC	CGAGGESYEQYF
TRBV24-1	many	TRBJ1-2	TRBD1	15	TGTGCCACCAGTGAGTGGGACAGCTGGGGCTATGGCTACACCTTC	CATSEWDSWGYGYTF
TRBV19	few	TRBJ2-5	TRBD2	14	TGTGCCACACGCGAGACTAGCAGTCAAGAGACCCAGTACTTC	CATRETSSQETQYF
TRBV3-1	many	TRBJ1-2	.	15	TGTGCCAGCAGCCAAGAGGGGACTGATAACTATGGCTACACCTTC	CASSQEGTDNYGYTF
TRBV2	few	TRBJ2-1	.	19	TGTGCCAGCAGCCACCATCGGGGAACAGCAGGGGAAGATTACAATGAGCAGTTCTTC	CASSHHRGTAGEDYNEQFF